The TCR beta chain described here comes from a study of blood T cells in healthy people across ages. Peripheral blood, roughly 11 milliliters per donor, was collected. Germline CDR1 LGHNA, CDR2 YSLEER. There are 18 residues in the CDR3. Trimming cost V 3 bases and J 2 bases; bases outside gene matches: 14. Alongside a J-beta primer mix, a sample-barcoded 5' primer served in a second PCR lasting about 7 to 11 cycles. TCRdb fed the 5' RACE reads into MiXCR, producing one record per CDR3 protein. This sample carries around 1,900,000 distinct CDR3 sequences, roughly 43% of them seen once, and the ten largest clones take approximately 22%.

Sample: blood. The chain is built from TRBV4-3 and TRBJ2-3, with TRBD2 matching 7 bases. This sequence was found in a human donor in good health. The DNA of the CDR3 is TGCGCCAGCAGCCATTCATTACTCAGCGGGGTCGACACAGATACGCAGTATTTT. It yields the protein CASSHSLLSGVDTDTQYF.